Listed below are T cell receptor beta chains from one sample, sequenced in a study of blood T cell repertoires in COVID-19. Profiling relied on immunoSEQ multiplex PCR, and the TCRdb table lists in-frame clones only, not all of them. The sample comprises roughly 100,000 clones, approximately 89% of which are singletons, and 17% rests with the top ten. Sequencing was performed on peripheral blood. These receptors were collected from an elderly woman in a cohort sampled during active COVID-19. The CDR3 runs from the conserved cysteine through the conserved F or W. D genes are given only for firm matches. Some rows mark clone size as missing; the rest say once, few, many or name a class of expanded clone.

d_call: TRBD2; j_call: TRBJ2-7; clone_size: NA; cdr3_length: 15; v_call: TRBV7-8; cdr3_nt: TGTGCCAGCAGCTTATCGGACGGGGGGGCTTACGAGCAGTACTTC; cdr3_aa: CASSLSDGGAYEQYF
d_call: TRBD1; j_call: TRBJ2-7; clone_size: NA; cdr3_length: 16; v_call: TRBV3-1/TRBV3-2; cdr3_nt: TGTGCCAGCAGCCCTCACACAGGGACAGGGTCCTACGAGCAGTACTTC; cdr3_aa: CASSPHTGTGSYEQYF
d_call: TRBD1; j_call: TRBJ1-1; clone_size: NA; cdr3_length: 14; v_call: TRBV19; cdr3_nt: TGTGCCAGCAGGCTGGGCCAGGGGGTCTGGGAAGCTTTCTTT; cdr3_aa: CASRLGQGVWEAFF
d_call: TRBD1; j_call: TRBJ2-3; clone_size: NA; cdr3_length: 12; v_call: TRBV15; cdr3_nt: TGTGCCACCAGCAACAGGGGGGATACGCAGTATTTT; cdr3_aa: CATSNRGDTQYF
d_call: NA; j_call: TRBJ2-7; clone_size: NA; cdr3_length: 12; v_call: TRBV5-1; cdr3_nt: TGCGCCAGCAGTAGGGCAGCGGGTGAGCAGTACTTC; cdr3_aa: CASSRAAGEQYF
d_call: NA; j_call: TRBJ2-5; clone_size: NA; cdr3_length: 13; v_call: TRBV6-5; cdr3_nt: TGTGCCAGCACCGACGGACAGAGGGAGACCCAGTACTTC; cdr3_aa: CASTDGQRETQYF
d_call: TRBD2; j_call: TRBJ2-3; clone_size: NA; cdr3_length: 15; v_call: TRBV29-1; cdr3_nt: TGCAGCGTACCGGGAGGGCCGGGTCTCACAGATACGCAGTATTTT; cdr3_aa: CSVPGGPGLTDTQYF
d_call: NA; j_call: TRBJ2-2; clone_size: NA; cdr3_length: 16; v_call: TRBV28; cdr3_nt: TGTGCCAGCAGTTCGGATCTGGGGGCTGGCACCGGGGAGCTGTTTTTT; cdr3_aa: CASSSDLGAGTGELFF
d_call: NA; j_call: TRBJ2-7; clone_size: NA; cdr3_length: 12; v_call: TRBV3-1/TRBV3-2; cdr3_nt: TGTGCCAGCAGCCAAGGAGCCTACGAGCAGTACTTC; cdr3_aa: CASSQGAYEQYF
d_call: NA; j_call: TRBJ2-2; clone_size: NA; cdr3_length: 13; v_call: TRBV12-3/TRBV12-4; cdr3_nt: TGTGCCAGCAGTTTAAGGGAGTCCGGGGAGCTGTTTTTT; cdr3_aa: CASSLRESGELFF
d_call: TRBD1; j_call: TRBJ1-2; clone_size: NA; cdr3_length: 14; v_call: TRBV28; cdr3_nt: TGTGCCAGCAGGCCCCACGGGACAGGGAATGGCTACACCTTC; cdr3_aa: CASRPHGTGNGYTF
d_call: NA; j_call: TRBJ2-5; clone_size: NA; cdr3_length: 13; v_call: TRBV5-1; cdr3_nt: TGCGCCAGCAGCTTGGCCTTCCAAGAGACCCAGTACTTC; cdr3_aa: CASSLAFQETQYF
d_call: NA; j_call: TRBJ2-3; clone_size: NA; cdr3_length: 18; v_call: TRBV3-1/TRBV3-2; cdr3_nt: TGTGCCAGCACCCCCATAGGAGAGTGGGTTGTTCGCACAGATACGCAGTATTTT; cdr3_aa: CASTPIGEWVVRTDTQYF
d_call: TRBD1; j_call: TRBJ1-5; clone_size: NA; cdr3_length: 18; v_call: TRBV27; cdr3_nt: TGTGCCAGCAGGACCGGGACAGGGGCCCTAGGTAGCAATCAGCCCCAGCATTTT; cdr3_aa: CASRTGTGALGSNQPQHF
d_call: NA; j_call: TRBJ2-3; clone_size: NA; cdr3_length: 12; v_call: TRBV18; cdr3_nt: TGTGCCAGCTCACCGGGAGAAGGTACGCAGTATTTT; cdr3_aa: CASSPGEGTQYF
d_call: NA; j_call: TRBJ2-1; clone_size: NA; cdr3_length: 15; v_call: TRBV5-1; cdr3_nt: TGCGCCAGCAGCTTGAATGGGGGGGCGAGCAATGAGCAGTTCTTC; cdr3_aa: CASSLNGGASNEQFF
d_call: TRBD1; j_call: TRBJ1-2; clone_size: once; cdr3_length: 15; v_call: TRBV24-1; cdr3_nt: TGTGCCACCAGTGATAGTTGGACAGGGGCGGATGGCTACACCTTC; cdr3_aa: CATSDSWTGADGYTF
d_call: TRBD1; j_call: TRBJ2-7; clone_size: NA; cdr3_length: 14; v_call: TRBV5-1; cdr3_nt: TGCGCCAGCAGCTTGGTTCAGGGGGCTTGGGAGCAGTACTTC; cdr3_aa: CASSLVQGAWEQYF
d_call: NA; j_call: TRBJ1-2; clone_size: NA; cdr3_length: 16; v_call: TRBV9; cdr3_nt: TGTGCCAGCAGCCCCAACCCTAGTGCTCGCACAGGCGGCTACACCTTC; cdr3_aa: CASSPNPSARTGGYTF
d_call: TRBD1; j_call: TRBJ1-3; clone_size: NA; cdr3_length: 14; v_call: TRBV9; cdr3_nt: TGTGCCAGCAGCGCCGAACAGGGGCGAAACACCATATATTTT; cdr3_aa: CASSAEQGRNTIYF
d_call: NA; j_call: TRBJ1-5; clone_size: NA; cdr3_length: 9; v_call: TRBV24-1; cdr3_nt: TGTGCCCCGGGGCAGCCCCAGCATTTT; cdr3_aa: CAPGQPQHF
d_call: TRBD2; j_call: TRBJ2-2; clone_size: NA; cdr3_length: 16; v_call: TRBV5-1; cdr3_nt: TGCGCCAGCATACTAGCGGGAGGGCCTGGCACCGGGGAGCTGTTTTTT; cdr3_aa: CASILAGGPGTGELFF
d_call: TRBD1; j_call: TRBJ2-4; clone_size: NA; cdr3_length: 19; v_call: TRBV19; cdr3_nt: TGTGCCAGTAGTGTGGGACAGGGGCCGGCTAGCGTCGCCAAAAACATTCAGTACTTC; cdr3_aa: CASSVGQGPASVAKNIQYF
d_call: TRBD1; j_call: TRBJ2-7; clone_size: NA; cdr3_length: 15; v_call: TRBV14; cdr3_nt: TGTGCCAGCAGCCAAGGGACAGGGGGGTTCTACGAGCAGTACTTC; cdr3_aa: CASSQGTGGFYEQYF
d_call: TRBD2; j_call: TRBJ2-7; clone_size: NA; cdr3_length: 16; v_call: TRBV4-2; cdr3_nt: TGTGCCAGCAGCCAAGGTTCTAGCGGGGGGATCTACGAGCAGTACTTC; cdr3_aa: CASSQGSSGGIYEQYF
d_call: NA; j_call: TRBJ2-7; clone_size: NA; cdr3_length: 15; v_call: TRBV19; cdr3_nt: TGTGCCAGTAGTGCCGGCCCCGGGGGGCTGTCCGAGCAGTACTTC; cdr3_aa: CASSAGPGGLSEQYF
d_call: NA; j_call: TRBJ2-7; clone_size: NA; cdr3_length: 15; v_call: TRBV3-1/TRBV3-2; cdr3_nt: TGTGCCAGCAGCCAAGATCTGGCAGGCCACTACGAGCAGTACTTC; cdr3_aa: CASSQDLAGHYEQYF
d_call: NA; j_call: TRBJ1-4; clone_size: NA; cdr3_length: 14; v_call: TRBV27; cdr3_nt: TGTGCCAGCAGTTTAGGGGGGGTCGATGAAAAACTGTTTTTT; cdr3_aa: CASSLGGVDEKLFF
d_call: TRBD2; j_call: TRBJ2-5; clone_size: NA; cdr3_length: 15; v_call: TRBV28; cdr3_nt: TGTGCCAGCAGCGTGGGGAGGGGACCTTCGGAGACCCAGTACTTC; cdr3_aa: CASSVGRGPSETQYF
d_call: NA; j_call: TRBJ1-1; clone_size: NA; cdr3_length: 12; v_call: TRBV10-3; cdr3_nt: TGTGCCATCAGGACAGAGAACACTGAAGCTTTCTTT; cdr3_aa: CAIRTENTEAFF
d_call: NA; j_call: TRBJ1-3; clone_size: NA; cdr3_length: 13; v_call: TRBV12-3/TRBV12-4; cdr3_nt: TGTGCCAGCAGTTTAAGCGCTGGAAACACCATATATTTT; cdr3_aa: CASSLSAGNTIYF
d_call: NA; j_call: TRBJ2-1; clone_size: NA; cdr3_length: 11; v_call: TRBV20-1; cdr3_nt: TGCAGTGCTACTAGCTCAAATGAGCAGTTCTTC; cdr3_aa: CSATSSNEQFF
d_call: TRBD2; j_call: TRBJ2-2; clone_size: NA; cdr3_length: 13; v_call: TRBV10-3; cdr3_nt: TGTGCCATCAACAGACTAGCTACCGGGGAGCTGTTTTTT; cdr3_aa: CAINRLATGELFF
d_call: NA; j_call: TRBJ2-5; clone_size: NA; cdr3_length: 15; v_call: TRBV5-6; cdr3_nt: TGTGCCAGCAGCTACGAACAAAGCGTTGGCGGGGTCCAGTACTTC; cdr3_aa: CASSYEQSVGGVQYF
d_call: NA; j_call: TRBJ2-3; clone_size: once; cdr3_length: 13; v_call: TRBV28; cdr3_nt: TGTGCCAGCAGACAGGAGCCGCGGAATACGCAGTATTTT; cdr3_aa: CASRQEPRNTQYF
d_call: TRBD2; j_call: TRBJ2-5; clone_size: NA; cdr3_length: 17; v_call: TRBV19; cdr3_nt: TGTGCCAGTAGTATTAGTCTAGCGGGAGGGCGCGGAGAGACCCAGTACTTC; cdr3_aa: CASSISLAGGRGETQYF
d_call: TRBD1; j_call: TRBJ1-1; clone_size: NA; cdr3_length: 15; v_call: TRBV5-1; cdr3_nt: TGCGCCAGCAGCCGGCGACAGGGTGGAGGCACTGAAGCTTTCTTT; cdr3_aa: CASSRRQGGGTEAFF
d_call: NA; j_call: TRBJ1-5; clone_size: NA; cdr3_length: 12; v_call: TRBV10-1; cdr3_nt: TGCGCCAGCAGAGGGACAAATCAGCCCCAGCATTTT; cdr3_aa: CASRGTNQPQHF
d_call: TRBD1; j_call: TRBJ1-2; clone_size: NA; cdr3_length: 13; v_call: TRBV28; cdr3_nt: TGTGCCAGCAGTCGACAGGGAGCCTATGGCTACACCTTC; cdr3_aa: CASSRQGAYGYTF
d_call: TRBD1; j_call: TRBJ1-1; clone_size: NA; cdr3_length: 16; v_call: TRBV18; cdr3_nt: TGTGCCAGCTCACCACCAGGGGGCCAGTTGAACACTGAAGCTTTCTTT; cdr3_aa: CASSPPGGQLNTEAFF
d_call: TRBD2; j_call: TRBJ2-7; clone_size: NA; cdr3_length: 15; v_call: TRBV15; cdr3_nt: TGTGCCACCAGCCCAAGGACTAGCGGAACCTACGAGCAGTACTTC; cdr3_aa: CATSPRTSGTYEQYF
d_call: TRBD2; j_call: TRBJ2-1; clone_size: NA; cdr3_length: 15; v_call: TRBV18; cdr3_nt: TGTGCCAGCTCCCCGGGACTAGTCTCCTACAATGAGCAGTTCTTC; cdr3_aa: CASSPGLVSYNEQFF